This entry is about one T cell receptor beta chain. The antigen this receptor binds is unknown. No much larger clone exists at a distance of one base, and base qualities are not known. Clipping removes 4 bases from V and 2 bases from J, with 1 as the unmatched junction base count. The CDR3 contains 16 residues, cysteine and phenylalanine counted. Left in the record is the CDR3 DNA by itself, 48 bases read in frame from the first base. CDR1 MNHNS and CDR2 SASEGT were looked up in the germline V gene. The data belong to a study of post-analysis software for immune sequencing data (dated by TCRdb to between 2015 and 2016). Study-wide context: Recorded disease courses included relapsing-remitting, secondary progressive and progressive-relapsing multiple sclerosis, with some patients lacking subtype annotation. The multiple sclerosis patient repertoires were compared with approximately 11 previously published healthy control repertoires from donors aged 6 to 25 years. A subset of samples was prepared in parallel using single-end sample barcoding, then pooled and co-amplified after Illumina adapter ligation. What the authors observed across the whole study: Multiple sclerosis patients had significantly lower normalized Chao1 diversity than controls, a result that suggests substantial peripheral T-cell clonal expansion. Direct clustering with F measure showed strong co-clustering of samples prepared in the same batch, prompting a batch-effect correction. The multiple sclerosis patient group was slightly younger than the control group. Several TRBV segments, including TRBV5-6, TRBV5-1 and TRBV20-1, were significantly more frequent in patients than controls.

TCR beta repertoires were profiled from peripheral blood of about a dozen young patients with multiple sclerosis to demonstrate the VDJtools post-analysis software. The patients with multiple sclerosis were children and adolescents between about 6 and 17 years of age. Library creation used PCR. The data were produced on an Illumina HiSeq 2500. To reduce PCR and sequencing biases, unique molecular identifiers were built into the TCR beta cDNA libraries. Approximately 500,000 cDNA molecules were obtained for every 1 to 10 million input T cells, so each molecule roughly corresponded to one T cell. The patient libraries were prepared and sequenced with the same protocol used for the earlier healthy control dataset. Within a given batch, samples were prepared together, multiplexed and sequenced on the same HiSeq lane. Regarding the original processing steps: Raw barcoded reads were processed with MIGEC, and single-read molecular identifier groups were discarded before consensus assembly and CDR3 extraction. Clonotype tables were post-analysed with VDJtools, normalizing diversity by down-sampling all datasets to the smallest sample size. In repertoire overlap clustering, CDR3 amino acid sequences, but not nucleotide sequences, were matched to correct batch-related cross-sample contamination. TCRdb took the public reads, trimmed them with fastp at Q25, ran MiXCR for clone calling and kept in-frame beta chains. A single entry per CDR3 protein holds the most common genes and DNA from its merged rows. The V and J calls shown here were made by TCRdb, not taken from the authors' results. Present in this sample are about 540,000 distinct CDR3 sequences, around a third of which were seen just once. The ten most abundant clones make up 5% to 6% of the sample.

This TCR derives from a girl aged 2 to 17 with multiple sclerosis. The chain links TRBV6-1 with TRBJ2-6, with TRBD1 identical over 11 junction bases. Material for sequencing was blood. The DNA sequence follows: TGTGCCAGCAGTGGGACAGGGGGCCCTGGGGCCAACGTCCTGACTTTC. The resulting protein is CASSGTGGPGANVLTF.